This is a list of T cell receptor beta chains from one sample in a study of shared clonotypes between healthy human individuals. Assay used: immunoSEQ multiplex PCR; TCRdb lists only in-frame clones, some missing. The sample has roughly 1,500,000 clones; approximately 98.5% are singletons. Sequencing was carried out using naive CD4+ T cells sorted from blood. Receptors were obtained from a man aged 30 to 45 in good health. Both conserved end residues are part of each CDR3. The D gene is left open where the match is weak. Expanded clones get a size class; other rows say once, few or many, or leave the size out.

D | size | J | V | DNA | CDR3
TRBD1 | . | TRBJ1-2 | TRBV5-4 | TGTGCCAGCAGCCGGGGGACAGGGGTGGACTATGGCTACACCTTC | CASSRGTGVDYGYTF
TRBD1 | . | TRBJ1-2 | TRBV11-1 | TGTGCCACCTCGGGACAGGGTAACTATGGCTACACCTTC | CATSGQGNYGYTF
TRBD2 | once | TRBJ2-5 | TRBV7-2 | TGTGCCAGCAGCTTACTAAGCGGGAAGGGTGCCGGGCAGACCCAGTACTTC | CASSLLSGKGAGQTQYF
. | . | TRBJ1-1 | TRBV11-2 | TGTGCCAGCAGCTTAGACAGGGCCACTGAAGCTTTCTTT | CASSLDRATEAFF
. | . | TRBJ2-1 | TRBV2 | TGTGCCAGCAGTGAAATCCGGAAGGCCACTAGAGAGCAGTTCTTC | CASSEIRKATREQFF
TRBD2 | . | TRBJ2-3 | TRBV9 | TGTGCCAGCAGCGAGCAGACCCGGACTAGCGGGAACCCAGATACGCAGTATTTT | CASSEQTRTSGNPDTQYF
TRBD2 | . | TRBJ2-1 | TRBV7-2 | TGTGCCAGCAGCGTAGGGGAGGGAGTCTACAATGAGCAGTTCTTC | CASSVGEGVYNEQFF
. | . | TRBJ1-1 | TRBV19 | TGTGCCAGTAGTACATTTACTGAAGCTTTCTTT | CASSTFTEAFF
. | . | TRBJ2-7 | TRBV5-1 | TGCGCCAGCAGCTTACAAGGGGGTAGGGACGAGCAGTACTTC | CASSLQGGRDEQYF
. | once | TRBJ2-4 | TRBV13 | TGTGCCAGCAGCACCTACAGGGAAGGGGTCAAAAACATTCAGTACTTC | CASSTYREGVKNIQYF
. | . | TRBJ2-5 | TRBV7-9 | TGTGCCAGCAGGATGGCGGGGGAGACCCAGTACTTC | CASRMAGETQYF